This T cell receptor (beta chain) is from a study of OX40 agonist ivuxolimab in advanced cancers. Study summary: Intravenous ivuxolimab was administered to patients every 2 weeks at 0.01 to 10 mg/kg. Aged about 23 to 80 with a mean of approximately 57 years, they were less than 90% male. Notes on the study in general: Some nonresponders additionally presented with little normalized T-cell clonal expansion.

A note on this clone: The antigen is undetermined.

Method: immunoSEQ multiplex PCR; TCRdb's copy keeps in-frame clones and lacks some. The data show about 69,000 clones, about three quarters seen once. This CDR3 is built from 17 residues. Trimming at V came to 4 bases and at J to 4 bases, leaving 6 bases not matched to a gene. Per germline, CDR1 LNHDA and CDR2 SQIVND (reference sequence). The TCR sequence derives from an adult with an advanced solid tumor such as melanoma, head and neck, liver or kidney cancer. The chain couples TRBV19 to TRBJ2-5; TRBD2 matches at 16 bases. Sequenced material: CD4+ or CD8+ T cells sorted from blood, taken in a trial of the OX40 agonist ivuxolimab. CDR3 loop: CASSTGLAGGDLETQYF. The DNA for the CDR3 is TGTGCCAGTAGTACGGGACTAGCGGGGGGGGATTTAGAGACCCAGTACTTC.